The 18 T cell receptor beta chains in this list originate from one sample, sequenced in a study of graft-versus-host responses after intestinal transplantation. Only in-frame clones appear in the TCRdb table, and some are missing; sequencing was by immunoSEQ multiplex PCR. The table records under 100,000 clones, about 94% of them present only once. Their antigens remain unidentified. The sequenced sample was unstimulated CD4+ T cells sorted from spleen or lymph node cells, obtained before transplant. The receptor source for this set is a human donor who was the organ donor for an intestinal transplant.

The J gene is TRBJ1-6, the V gene TRBV7-3, with D possibly matching TRBD1 (5 bases). The germline V and J ends were trimmed by 0 bases and 9 bases, with 9 bases remaining between them. Germline CDR1 is SGHTA and CDR2 is FQGTGA. The CDR3 covers 14 residues. CDR3 sequence: CASSLTRQGSPLHF. The CDR3 bases are TGTGCCAGCAGCTTAACTAGGCAGGGTTCACCCCTCCACTTT.

The chain links TRBV11-3 to TRBJ2-5, with TRBD2 identical over 7 bases. Trimming took 5 bases from V and 2 from J; bases not matched to a gene: 2. The CDR3 runs 13 residues. Germline lookup yields CDR1 SGHNT and CDR2 YENEEA. CDR3 loop: CASSPGGQETQYF. The CDR3 coding sequence is TGTGCCAGCAGCCCCGGGGGGCAAGAGACCCAGTACTTC.

The gene calls are TRBV6-1 and TRBJ2-2; TRBD2 agrees at 12 bases. The germline V gene has CDR1 MNHNS and CDR2 SASEGT. V dropped 3 bases and J dropped 4; count of bases not matched to a gene: 0. The CDR3 has 15 residues. The CDR3: CASSETSGGTGELFF. CDR3 sequence (DNA): TGTGCCAGCAGTGAGACTAGCGGGGGCACCGGGGAGCTGTTTTTT.

The chain uses TRBV4-2 and TRBJ2-7; 11 nucleotides align to TRBD2. This CDR3 has 19 residues. Germline loops: CDR1 LGHNA, CDR2 YNFKEQ. J gave up 2 bases and V 1 base, and 13 bases lay outside the gene matches. In DNA, the CDR3 is TGTGCCAGCAGCCAAGCGGCGGGGCTAGCGGGGGGCCATCCCTACGAGCAGTACTTC. It encodes CASSQAAGLAGGHPYEQYF.

The rearrangement uses TRBV11-1 and TRBJ2-5; D remains ambiguous. Trimming took off 1 base at V and 5 bases at J, with 2 bases between the two ends. The CDR3 has 11 residues. Per the germline V gene, CDR1 is SGHAT and CDR2 is FQDESV (reference sequence). CDR3 bases: TGTGCCAGCAGCTTAGAGGAGACCCAGTACTTC. Translating gives CASSLEETQYF.

J is TRBJ2-3 and V is TRBV7-8; maybe TRBD2 (6 bases). The germline CDR1 and CDR2 sequences are SGHVS and FQNEAQ. This CDR3 region has 13 residues. Trimming cost V 5 bases and J 9 bases, with 15 bases left between them. CDR3 sequence (DNA): TGTGCCAGCAGCAGAGGTCAGGCGGGGACGCAGTATTTT. It specifies CASSRGQAGTQYF. The variable domain in full, completed from reference TRBV7-8 and TRBJ2-3, reads GAGVSQSPRYKVAKRGQDVALRCDPISGHVSLFWYQQALGQGPEFLTYFQNEAQLDKSGLPSDRFFAERPEGSVSTLKIQRTQQEDSAVYLCASSRGQAGTQYFGPGTRLTVL.

The rearrangement uses TRBV13 and TRBJ1-2; no clear D. The length of the CDR3 is 14 residues. The germline V gene has CDR1 PRHDT and CDR2 FYEKMQ (reference sequence). Trimming cost V 0 bases and J 3 bases, with 8 bases left between them. The DNA of the CDR3 is TGTGCCAGCAGCTTAGGTCAGAACGACTATGGCTACACCTTC. Protein: CASSLGQNDYGYTF.

V is TRBV9 and J is TRBJ1-2; the D gene is possibly TRBD1 (6 bases). The CDR3 totals 14 residues. Germline assignment: CDR1 SGDLS and CDR2 YYNGEE. Trimming removed 0 bases from V and 3 bases from J, with 9 bases in between. CDR3 bases: TGTGCCAGCAGCGTAGCCGACAGGTACTATGGCTACACCTTC. Protein sequence: CASSVADRYYGYTF.

The chain couples TRBV7-2 to TRBJ2-2, with TRBD2 matching over 11 bases. Trimming removed 5 bases from V and 3 bases from J; junction bases left unmatched: 8. CDR3 length equals 17 residues. Germline CDR1 is SGHTA and CDR2 is FQGNSA. Here the CDR3 DNA reads TGTGCCAGCAGCCTCAGGGCTAGCGGGGGGTACACCGGGGAGCTGTTTTTT. This encodes CASSLRASGGYTGELFF.

The chain couples TRBV2 to TRBJ1-2; 7 bases align to TRBD1. CDR3 length: 15 amino acids. The V gene end was trimmed by 8 bases and the J gene end by 4 bases; junction bases not matched to a gene: 13. Germline lookup yields CDR1 SNHLY and CDR2 FYNNEI. Here the CDR3 DNA reads TGTGCCAGCGCCTCCCAACAGGGGAAGATCTATGGCTACACCTTC. Protein product: CASASQQGKIYGYTF.

The chain employs TRBV19 and TRBJ1-5; the D is unclear. This CDR3 spans 14 amino acids. The V end lost 3 bases, the J end lost 1 base, and 7 bases lay between the germline ends. CDR1 is LNHDA, CDR2 SQIVND, per germline (reference sequence). The CDR3 region is CASSITRSNQPQHF. CDR3 nucleotides: TGTGCCAGTAGTATCACGAGAAGCAATCAGCCCCAGCATTTT.

This chain joins TRBV7-2 and TRBJ2-5; D is unclear. Germline lookup yields CDR1 SGHTA and CDR2 FQGNSA. This CDR3 is 13 amino acids long. V lost 5 bases and J 3 bases, leaving 10 bases between the germline ends. The CDR3 DNA reads TGTGCCAGCAGCCTCCCGCGAAAAGAGACCCAGTACTTC. Protein: CASSLPRKETQYF.

The chain has TRBV7-2 and TRBJ2-5; TRBD2 aligns across 16 bases. TRBJ2-7 matches the DNA end more closely, so the J call is doubtful. CDR3 length equals 18 residues. The V gene's germline CDR1 is SGHTA and CDR2 FQGNSA. The CDR3 region has the DNA TGTGCCAGCAGCCGAACCGGGACTAGCGGGGGGGTCTCCTACGAGCAGTACTTC. As protein: CASSRTGTSGGVSYEQYF.

Details on this clone: Within the sample, other DNA sequences also encode this same CDR3. The rearrangement joins TRBV9 to TRBJ1-2; D unclear. The V gene's germline CDR1 is SGDLS and CDR2 YYNGEE. Between the trimmed V and J ends, which lost 0 bases and 0 bases, there was a span of 9 bases. The CDR3 totals 15 residues. The CDR3 reads CASSVATVPNYGYTF. The CDR3 DNA is TGTGCCAGCAGCGTAGCGACGGTTCCTAACTATGGCTACACCTTC.

V and J are TRBV29-1 and TRBJ1-4; TRBD1 matches at 7 bases. This CDR3 spans 12 amino acids. V shed 0 bases, J shed 11 bases, and the junction held 3 bases outside the gene matches. The V gene's germline CDR1 is SQVTM and CDR2 ANQGSEA. The CDR3 DNA is TGCAGCGTTGAAGACCGACAGGGCAAACTGTTTTTT. This translates into CSVEDRQGKLFF.

The V and J genes are TRBV19 and TRBJ1-3; a possible D gene is TRBD1 (6 bases). The CDR3 consists of 15 residues. Trimming pared 4 bases from V and 0 bases from J, leaving 10 bases between. Germline V gene data show CDR1 as LNHDA and CDR2 as SQIVND (reference sequence). The CDR3 reads CASSRKGDSGNTIYF. The CDR3 coding sequence is TGTGCCAGTAGTAGGAAGGGGGACTCTGGAAACACCATATATTTT.

This rearrangement joins TRBV5-1 to TRBJ2-1, with 9 bases aligning to TRBD2. Trimming removed 4 bases from V and 4 bases from J; junction bases left unmatched: 12. Germline CDR1 and CDR2: SGHRS and YFSETQ. This CDR3 is built from 17 residues. The CDR3 DNA sequence: TGCGCCAGCAGCCCGGGGGGCTTAGCGGGGGATTACAATGAGCAGTTCTTC. It codes for CASSPGGLAGDYNEQFF. Filled out from reference TRBV5-1 and TRBJ2-1, the complete variable domain reads KAGVTQTPRYLIKTRGQQVTLSCSPISGHRSVSWYQQTPGQGLQFLFEYFSETQRNKGNFPGRFSGRQFSNSRSEMNVSTLELGDSALYLCASSPGGLAGDYNEQFFGPGTRLTVL.

This clone was observed once. The chain uses TRBV19 and TRBJ2-7; TRBD2 aligns across 10 bases. The CDR3 has 15 residues. Germline loops: CDR1 LNHDA, CDR2 SQIVND (reference sequence). Trimming cost V 4 bases and J 4 bases; bases outside gene matches: 7. The CDR3 is CASSKPGLATYEQYF. The CDR3 DNA sequence: TGTGCCAGTAGTAAACCGGGACTAGCGACGTACGAGCAGTACTTC.